A single T cell receptor (beta chain) is shown here with its context. The method was immunoSEQ multiplex PCR; TCRdb's version includes in-frame clones alone and lacks a portion of them. This table has fewer than 150,000 clones, about 87% appearing once. This specimen belongs to a study of blood T cell repertoires in COVID-19. Trimming stripped 0 bases from V and 0 bases from J, with 31 bases between. The CDR3 covers 23 residues. Sample: peripheral blood. This TCR derives from a human donor in a cohort sampled during active COVID-19. The chain recombines TRBV23-1 with TRBJ2-3; D is perhaps TRBD2 (7 bases). TRBV23-1 is recorded as an ORF, its role being uncertain. The CDR3 reads CASSQSLIGGVHNFPLSTDTQYF. CDR3 nucleotides: TGCGCCAGCAGTCAATCCCTTATAGGGGGGGTCCATAACTTTCCCCTTAGCACAGATACGCAGTATTTT.